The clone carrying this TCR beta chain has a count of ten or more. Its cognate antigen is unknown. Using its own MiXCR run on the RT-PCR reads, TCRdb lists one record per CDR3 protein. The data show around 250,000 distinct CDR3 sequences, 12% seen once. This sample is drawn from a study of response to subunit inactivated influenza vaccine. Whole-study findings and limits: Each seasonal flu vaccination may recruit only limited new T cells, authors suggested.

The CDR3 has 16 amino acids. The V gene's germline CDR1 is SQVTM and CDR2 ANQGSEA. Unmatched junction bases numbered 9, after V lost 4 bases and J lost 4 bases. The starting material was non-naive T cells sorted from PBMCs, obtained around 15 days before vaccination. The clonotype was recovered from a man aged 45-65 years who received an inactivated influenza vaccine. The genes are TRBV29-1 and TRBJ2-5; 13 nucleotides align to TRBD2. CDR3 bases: TGCAGCGTTGGGGGACTAGCGGGGAGTATGCCAGAGACCCAGTACTTC. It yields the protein CSVGGLAGSMPETQYF.